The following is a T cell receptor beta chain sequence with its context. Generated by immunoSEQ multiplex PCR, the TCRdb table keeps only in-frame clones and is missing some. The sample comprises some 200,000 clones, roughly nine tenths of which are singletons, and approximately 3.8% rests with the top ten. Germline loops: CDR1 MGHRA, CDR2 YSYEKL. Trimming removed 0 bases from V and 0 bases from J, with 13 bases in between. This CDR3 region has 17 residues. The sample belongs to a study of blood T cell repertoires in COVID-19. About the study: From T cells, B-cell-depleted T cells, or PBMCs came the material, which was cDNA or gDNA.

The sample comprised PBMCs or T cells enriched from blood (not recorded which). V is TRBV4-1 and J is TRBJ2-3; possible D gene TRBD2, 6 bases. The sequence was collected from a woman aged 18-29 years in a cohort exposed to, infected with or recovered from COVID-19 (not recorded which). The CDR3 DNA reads TGCGCCAGCAGCCAAGAGGAGGGGCGGGTGAGCACAGATACGCAGTATTTT. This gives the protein CASSQEEGRVSTDTQYF.